This TCR beta chain comes out of a study of cytomegalovirus exposure and HLA in healthy donors. 60 Vbeta and 13 Jbeta primers were used in PCR. Sequencing was performed with immunoSEQ multiplex PCR; in TCRdb, only in-frame clones are kept and a portion is missing. Seen here are approximately 150,000 clones, 60% to 80% observed once, and the top ten hold 14%. Germline V gene sequence: CDR1 MNHEY, CDR2 SMNVEV (reference sequence). The CDR3 extends over 16 amino acids. V shed 5 bases, J shed 1 base, and the junction held 7 bases outside the gene matches. This receptor was obtained from a woman in her thirties or forties in good health and CMV-seronegative. The rearrangement links TRBV27 to TRBJ2-2; 7 bases map to TRBD1. The sequenced sample consisted of PBMCs. The DNA for the CDR3 is TGTGCCAGCAGTACGACAGGGCAGATGAACACCGGGGAGCTGTTTTTT. This translates into CASSTTGQMNTGELFF.